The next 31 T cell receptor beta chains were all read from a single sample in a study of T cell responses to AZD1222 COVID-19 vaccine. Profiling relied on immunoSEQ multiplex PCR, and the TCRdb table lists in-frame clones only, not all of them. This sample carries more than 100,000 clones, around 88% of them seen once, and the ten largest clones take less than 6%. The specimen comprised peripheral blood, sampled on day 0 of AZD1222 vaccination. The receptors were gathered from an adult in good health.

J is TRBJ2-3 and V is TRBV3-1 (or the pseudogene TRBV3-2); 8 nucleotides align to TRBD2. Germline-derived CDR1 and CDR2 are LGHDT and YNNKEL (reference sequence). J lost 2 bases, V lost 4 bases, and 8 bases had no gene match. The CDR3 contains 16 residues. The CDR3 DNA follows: TGTGCCAGCAGCCCCCCAGGGACTAGAGTCACAGATACGCAGTATTTT. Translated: CASSPPGTRVTDTQYF.

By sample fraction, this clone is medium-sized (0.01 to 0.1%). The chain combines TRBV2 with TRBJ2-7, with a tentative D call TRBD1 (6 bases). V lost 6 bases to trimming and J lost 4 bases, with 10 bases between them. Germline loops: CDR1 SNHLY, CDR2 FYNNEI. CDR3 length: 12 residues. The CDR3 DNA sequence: TGTGCCAGCAGACTAGGACAGTACGAGCAGTACTTC. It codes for CASRLGQYEQYF.

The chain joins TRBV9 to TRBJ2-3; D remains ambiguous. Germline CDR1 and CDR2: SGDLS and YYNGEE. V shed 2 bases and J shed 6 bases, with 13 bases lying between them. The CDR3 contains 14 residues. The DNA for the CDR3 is TGTGCCAGCAGCGTGCGCGGCGCTCTGGATACGCAGTATTTT. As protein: CASSVRGALDTQYF.

Written as DNA, the CDR3 is TGTGCCACCTCAGTTGGGGGTAGCCCTGAAGCTTTCTTT. Translated: CATSVGGSPEAFF. This chain uses TRBV12-3 or TRBV12-4 with TRBJ1-1; D is possibly TRBD1 (5 bases). This CDR3 has 13 residues. Trimming pared 10 bases from V and 6 bases from J, leaving 18 bases between.

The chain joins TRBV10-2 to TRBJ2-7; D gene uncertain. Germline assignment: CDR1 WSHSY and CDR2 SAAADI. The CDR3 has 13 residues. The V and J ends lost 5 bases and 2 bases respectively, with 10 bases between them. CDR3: CASSPGHPYEQYF. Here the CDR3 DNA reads TGCGCCAGCAGTCCCGGGCACCCCTACGAGCAGTACTTC.

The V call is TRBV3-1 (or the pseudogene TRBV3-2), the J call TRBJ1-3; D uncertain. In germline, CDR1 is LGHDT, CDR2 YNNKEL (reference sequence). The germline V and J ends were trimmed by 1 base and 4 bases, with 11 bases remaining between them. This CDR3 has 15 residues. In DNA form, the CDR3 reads TGTGCCAGCAGCCAAGTGTCCTCCGGGGGAAACACCATATATTTT. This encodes CASSQVSSGGNTIYF.

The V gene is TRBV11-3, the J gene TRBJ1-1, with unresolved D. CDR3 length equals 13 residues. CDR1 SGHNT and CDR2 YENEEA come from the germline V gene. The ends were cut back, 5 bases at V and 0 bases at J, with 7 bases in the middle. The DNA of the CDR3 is TGTGCCAGCAGCCACAAGATGAACACTGAAGCTTTCTTT. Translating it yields CASSHKMNTEAFF. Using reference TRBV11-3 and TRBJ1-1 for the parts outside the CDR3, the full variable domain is EAGVVQSPRYKIIEKKQPVAFWCNPISGHNTLYWYLQNLGQGPELLIRYENEEAVDDSQLPKDRFSAERLKGVDSTLKIQPAELGDSAVYLCASSHKMNTEAFFGQGTRLTVV.

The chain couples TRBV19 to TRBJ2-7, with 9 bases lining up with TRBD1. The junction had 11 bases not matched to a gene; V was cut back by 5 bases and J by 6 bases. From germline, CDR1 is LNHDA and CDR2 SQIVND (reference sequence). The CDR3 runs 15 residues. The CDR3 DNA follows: TGTGCCAGTAGTCAGACAGCGACAGGGGGGTCCGAGCAGTACTTC. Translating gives CASSQTATGGSEQYF.

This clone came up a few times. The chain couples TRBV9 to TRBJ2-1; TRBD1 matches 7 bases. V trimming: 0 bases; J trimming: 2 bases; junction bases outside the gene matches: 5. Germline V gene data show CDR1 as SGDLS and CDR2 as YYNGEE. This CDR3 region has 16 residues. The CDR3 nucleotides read TGTGCCAGCAGCGTAGAGCAGGGGGACCCCTACAATGAGCAGTTCTTC. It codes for CASSVEQGDPYNEQFF.

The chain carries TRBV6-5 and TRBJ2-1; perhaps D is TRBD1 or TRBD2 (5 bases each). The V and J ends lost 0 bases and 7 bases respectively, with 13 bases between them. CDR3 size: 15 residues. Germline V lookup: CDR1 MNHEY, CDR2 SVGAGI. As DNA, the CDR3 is TGTGCCAGCAGTTACTCGTATGGGACCGTTAATGAGCAGTTCTTC. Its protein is CASSYSYGTVNEQFF.

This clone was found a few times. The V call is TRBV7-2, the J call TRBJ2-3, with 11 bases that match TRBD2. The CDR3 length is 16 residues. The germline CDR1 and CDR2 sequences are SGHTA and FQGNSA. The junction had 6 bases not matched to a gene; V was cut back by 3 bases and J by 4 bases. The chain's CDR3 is CASSLSVSGGADTQYF. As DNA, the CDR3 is TGTGCCAGCAGCTTGTCGGTTAGCGGGGGGGCAGATACGCAGTATTTT.

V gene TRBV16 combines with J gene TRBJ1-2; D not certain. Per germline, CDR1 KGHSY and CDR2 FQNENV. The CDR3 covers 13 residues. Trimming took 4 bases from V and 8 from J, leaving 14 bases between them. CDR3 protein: CASSPSRSWGYTF. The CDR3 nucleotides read TGTGCCAGCAGCCCATCTAGGAGTTGGGGCTACACCTTC.

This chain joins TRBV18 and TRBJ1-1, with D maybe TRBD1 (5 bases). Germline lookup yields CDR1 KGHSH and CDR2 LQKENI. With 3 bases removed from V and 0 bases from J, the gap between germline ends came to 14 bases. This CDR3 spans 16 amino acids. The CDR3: CASSPPGPTLNTEAFF. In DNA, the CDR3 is TGTGCCAGCTCACCGCCGGGGCCAACGCTGAACACTGAAGCTTTCTTT. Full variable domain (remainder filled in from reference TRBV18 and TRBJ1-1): NAGVMQNPRHLVRRRGQEARLRCSPMKGHSHVYWYRQLPEEGLKFMVYLQKENIIDESGMPKERFSAEFPKEGPSILRIQQVVRGDSAAYFCASSPPGPTLNTEAFFGQGTRLTVV.

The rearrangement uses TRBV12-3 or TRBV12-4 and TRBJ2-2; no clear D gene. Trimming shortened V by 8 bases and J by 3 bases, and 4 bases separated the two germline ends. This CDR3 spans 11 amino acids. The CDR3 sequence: CASHDTGELFF. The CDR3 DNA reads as TGTGCCAGCCATGACACCGGGGAGCTGTTTTTT.

Here the CDR3 DNA reads TGTGCCAGCGGGGGGGACAGCCTGTATGGCTACACCTTC. Protein: CASGGDSLYGYTF. The chain recombines TRBV9 with TRBJ1-2; 7 nucleotides line up with TRBD1. The CDR3 sequence is 13 residues long. The V and J ends lost 7 bases and 5 bases, in that order; junction bases with no gene match: 8. Germline V gives CDR1 SGDLS, CDR2 YYNGEE.

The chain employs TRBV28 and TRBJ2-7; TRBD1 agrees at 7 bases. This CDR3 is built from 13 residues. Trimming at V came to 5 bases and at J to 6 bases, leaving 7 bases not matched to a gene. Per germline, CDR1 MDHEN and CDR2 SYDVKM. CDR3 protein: CASSLRQGSEQYF. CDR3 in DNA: TGTGCCAGCAGTCTAAGACAGGGAAGCGAGCAGTACTTC.

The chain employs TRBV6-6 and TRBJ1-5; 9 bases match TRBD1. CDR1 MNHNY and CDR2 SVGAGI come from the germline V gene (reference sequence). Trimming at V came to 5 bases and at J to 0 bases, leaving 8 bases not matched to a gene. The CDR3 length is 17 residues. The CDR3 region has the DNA TGTGCCAGCAGTCCGAGGACAGGGGAATTTAGCAATCAGCCCCAGCATTTT. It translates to CASSPRTGEFSNQPQHF.

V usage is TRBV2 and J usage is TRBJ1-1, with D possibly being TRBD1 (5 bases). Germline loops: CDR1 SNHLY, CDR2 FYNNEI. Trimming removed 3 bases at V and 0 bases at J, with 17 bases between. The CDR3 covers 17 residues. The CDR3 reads CASSDVGGVEVNTEAFF. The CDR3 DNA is TGTGCCAGCAGTGACGTTGGAGGGGTAGAGGTGAACACTGAAGCTTTCTTT.

The CDR3 nucleotides are TGTGCCAGCATCCCAGGGGGTTCCTATAATTCACCCCTCCACTTT. It translates to CASIPGGSYNSPLHF. The V gene is TRBV6-1, the J gene TRBJ1-6, with TRBD1 identical over 7 bases. Germline CDR1 reads MNHNS; CDR2 reads SASEGT. The V and J ends lost 7 bases and 1 base, in that order; junction bases with no gene match: 4. This CDR3 spans 15 amino acids.

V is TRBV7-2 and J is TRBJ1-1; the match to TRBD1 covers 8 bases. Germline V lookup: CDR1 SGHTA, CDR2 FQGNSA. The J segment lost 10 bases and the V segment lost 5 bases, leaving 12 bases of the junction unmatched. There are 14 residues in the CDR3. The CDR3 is CASSNTGGTRAAFF. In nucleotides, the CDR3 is TGTGCCAGCAGCAACACAGGGGGAACACGAGCAGCTTTCTTT.

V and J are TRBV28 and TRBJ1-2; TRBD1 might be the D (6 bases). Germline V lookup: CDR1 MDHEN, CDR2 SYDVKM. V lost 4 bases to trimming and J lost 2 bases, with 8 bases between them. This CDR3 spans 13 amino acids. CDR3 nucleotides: TGTGCCAGCAGTTGGGGACAAAACTATGGCTACACCTTC. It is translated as CASSWGQNYGYTF.

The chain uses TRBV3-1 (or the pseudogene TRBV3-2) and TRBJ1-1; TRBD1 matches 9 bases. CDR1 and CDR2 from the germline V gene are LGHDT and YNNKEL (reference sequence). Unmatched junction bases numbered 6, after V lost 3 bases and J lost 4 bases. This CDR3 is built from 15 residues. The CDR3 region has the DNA TGTGCCAGCAGCCATAATCCGGGACAGGGCACTGAAGCTTTCTTT. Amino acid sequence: CASSHNPGQGTEAFF.

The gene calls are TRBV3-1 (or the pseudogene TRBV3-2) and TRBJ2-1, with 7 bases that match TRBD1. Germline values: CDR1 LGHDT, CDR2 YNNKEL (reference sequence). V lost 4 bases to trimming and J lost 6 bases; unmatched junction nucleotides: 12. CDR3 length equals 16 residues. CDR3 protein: CASSRSLTGSSNEQFF. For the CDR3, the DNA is TGTGCCAGCAGCCGCTCCCTGACAGGGTCATCCAATGAGCAGTTCTTC.

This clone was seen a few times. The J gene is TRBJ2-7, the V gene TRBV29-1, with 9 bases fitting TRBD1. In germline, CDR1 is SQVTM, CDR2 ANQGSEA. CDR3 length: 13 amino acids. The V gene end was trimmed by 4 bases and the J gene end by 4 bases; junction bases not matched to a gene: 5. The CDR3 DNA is TGCAGCGTTGGAATGGACAGGGGTTACGAGCAGTACTTC. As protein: CSVGMDRGYEQYF.

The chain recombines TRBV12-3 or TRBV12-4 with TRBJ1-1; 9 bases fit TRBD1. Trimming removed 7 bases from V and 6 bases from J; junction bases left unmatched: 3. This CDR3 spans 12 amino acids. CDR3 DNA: TGTGCCAGCACCCGACAGGGGGCTGAAGCTTTCTTT. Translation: CASTRQGAEAFF.

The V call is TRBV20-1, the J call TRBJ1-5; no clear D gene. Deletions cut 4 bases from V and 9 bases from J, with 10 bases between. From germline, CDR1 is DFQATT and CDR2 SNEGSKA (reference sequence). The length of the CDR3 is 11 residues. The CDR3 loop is CSANLKRPQHF. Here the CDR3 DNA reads TGCAGTGCTAACCTCAAGAGGCCCCAGCATTTT.

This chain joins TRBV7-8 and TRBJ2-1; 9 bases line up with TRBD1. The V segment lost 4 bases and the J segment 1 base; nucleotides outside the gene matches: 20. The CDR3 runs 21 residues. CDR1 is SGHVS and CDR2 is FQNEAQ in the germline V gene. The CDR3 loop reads CASSSFIGGTGRWRSYNEQFF. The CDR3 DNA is TGTGCCAGCAGCTCTTTCATTGGGGGGACAGGGCGGTGGAGGTCCTACAATGAGCAGTTCTTC.

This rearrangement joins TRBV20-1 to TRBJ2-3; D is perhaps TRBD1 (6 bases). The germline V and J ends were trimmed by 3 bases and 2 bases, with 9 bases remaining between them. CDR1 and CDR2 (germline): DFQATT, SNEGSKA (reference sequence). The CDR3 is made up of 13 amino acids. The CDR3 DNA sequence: TGCAGTGCTAGTGGGGGCCTCACAGATACGCAGTATTTT. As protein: CSASGGLTDTQYF.

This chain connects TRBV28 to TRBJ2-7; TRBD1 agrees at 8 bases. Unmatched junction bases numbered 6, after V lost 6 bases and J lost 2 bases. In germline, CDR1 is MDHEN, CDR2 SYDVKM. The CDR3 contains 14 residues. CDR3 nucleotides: TGTGCCAGCAGCCCGGGACAGGTGACCTACGAGCAGTACTTC. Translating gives CASSPGQVTYEQYF.

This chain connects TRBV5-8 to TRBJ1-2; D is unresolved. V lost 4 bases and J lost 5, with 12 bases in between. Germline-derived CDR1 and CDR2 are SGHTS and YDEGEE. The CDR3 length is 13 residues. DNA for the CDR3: TGTGCCAGCAGCCGGGCGGCAGAATATGGCTACACCTTC. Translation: CASSRAAEYGYTF.

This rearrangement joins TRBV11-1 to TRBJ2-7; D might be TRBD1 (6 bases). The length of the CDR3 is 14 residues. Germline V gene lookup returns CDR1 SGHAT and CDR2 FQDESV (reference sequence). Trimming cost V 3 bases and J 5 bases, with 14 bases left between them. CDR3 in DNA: TGTGCCAGCAGCTTCGACCAGGGGTTCAACGAGCAGTACTTC. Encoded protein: CASSFDQGFNEQYF.